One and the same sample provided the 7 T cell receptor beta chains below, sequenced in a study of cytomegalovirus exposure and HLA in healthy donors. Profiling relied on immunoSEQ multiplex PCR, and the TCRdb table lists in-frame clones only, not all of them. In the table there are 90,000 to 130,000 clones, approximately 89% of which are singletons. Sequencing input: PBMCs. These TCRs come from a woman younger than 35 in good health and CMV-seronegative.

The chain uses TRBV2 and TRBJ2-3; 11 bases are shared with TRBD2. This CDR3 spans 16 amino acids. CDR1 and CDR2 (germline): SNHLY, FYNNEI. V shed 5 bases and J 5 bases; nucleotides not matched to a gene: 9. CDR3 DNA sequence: TGTGCCAGCAGTTCGCATAGCGGGGGGGCCGAAGATACGCAGTATTTT. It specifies CASSSHSGGAEDTQYF. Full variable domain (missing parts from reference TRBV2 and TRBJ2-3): EPEVTQTPSHQVTQMGQEVILRCVPISNHLYFYWYRQILGQKVEFLVSFYNNEISEKSEIFDDQFSVERPDGSNFTLKIRSTKLEDSAMYFCASSSHSGGAEDTQYFGPGTRLTVL.

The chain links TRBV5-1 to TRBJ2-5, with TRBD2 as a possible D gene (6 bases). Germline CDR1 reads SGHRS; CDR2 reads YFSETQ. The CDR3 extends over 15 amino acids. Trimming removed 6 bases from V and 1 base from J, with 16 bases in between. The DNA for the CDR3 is TGCGCCAGCACCGCGGGGCTCTTGACCCAAGAGACCCAGTACTTC. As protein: CASTAGLLTQETQYF.

The CDR3 DNA reads as TGTGCCAGTACCCTGGCGGGGGGCAGTCTACACGAGCAGTACTTC. It is translated as CASTLAGGSLHEQYF. This chain links TRBV19 with TRBJ2-7; 8 nucleotides align to TRBD2. Per the germline V gene, CDR1 is LNHDA and CDR2 is SQIVND (reference sequence). There are 15 residues in the CDR3. The V and J ends lost 7 bases and 5 bases, in that order; junction bases with no gene match: 13.

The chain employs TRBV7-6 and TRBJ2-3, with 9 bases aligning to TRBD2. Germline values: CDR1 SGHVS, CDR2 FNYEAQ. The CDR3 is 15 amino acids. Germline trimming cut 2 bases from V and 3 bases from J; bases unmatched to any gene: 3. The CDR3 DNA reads TGTGCCAGCAGCTTAATAGCGGGAGCGACAGATACGCAGTATTTT. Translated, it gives CASSLIAGATDTQYF.

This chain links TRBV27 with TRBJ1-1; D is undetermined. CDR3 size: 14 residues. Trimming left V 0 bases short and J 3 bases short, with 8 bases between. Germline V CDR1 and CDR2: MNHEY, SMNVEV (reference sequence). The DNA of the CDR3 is TGTGCCAGCAGTTTATCAGAGGTGGACACTGAAGCTTTCTTT. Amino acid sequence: CASSLSEVDTEAFF.

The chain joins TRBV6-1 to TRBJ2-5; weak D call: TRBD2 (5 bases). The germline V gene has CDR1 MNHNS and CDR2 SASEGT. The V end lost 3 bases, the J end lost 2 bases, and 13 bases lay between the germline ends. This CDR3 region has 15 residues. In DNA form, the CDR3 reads TGTGCCAGCAGTGATCCCTTTGGAGGACAAGAGACCCAGTACTTC. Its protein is CASSDPFGGQETQYF.

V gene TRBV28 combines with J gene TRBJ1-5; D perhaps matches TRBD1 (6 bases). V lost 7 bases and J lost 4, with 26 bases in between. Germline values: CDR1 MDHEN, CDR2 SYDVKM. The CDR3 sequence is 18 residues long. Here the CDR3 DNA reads TGTGCCAGCAAGAAATTTAGGGGGACGGGGGGACGAAATCAGCCCCAGCATTTT. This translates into CASKKFRGTGGRNQPQHF.